These 17 T cell receptor beta chains came from one sample sequenced in a study of blood T cell repertoires in COVID-19. Produced via immunoSEQ multiplex PCR; TCRdb's table is partial and in-frame only. The sample holds 200,000 to 250,000 clones; 80% are singletons and the top ten take 4.5% to 7%. Input material: peripheral blood. The receptors stem from a woman in her seventies with acute or convalescent COVID-19.

The chain couples TRBV5-1 to TRBJ1-4; D unclear. V was clipped by 2 bases and J by 7 bases, with 9 bases between them. The CDR3 runs 13 residues. Per germline, CDR1 SGHRS and CDR2 YFSETQ. In DNA, the CDR3 is TGCGCCAGCAGCTTCGGAGGAGGTGAAAAACTGTTTTTT. Translated, it gives CASSFGGGEKLFF.

This chain links TRBV7-3 with TRBJ1-1; D is possibly TRBD1 (5 bases). The ends were cut back, 6 bases at V and 3 bases at J, with 11 bases in the middle. Germline V gene sequence: CDR1 SGHTA, CDR2 FQGTGA. The CDR3 totals 13 residues. DNA of the CDR3: TGTGCCAGCAGAAGCCAGGGCGACACTGAAGCTTTCTTT. The encoded protein is CASRSQGDTEAFF.

This clone was picked up one time. In nucleotides, the CDR3 is TGTGCCAGCAGACACCCCGGGACAGGGATGCATTCACCCCTCCACTTT. This sequence encodes CASRHPGTGMHSPLHF. This chain uses TRBV28 with TRBJ1-6, with TRBD1 identical over 9 bases. This CDR3 has 16 residues. CDR1 is MDHEN, CDR2 SYDVKM, per germline. Germline trimming cut 6 bases from V and 8 bases from J; bases unmatched to any gene: 11.

This clone occurred once. This chain joins TRBV2 and TRBJ2-1; 9 nucleotides align to TRBD1. V shed 6 bases, J shed 5 bases, and the junction held 8 bases outside the gene matches. CDR1 is SNHLY, CDR2 FYNNEI, per germline. This CDR3 is 15 amino acids long. The DNA of the CDR3 is TGTGCCAGCAGCGCAACAGGGGGCAGCCACAATGAGCAGTTCTTC. Translating gives CASSATGGSHNEQFF.

This chain links TRBV30 with TRBJ2-7; 8 bases fit TRBD1. J lost 4 bases, V lost 0 bases, and 5 bases had no gene match. This CDR3 has 14 residues. Germline CDR1 reads GTSNPN; CDR2 reads SVGIG (reference sequence). The CDR3: CAWSVRGQVYEQYF. The CDR3 coding sequence is TGTGCCTGGAGTGTAAGGGGACAGGTATACGAGCAGTACTTC. Using reference TRBV30 and TRBJ2-7 for the parts outside the CDR3, the full variable domain is SQTIHQWPATLVQPVGSPLSLECTVEGTSNPNLYWYRQAAGRGLQLLFYSVGIGQISSEVPQNLSASRPQDRQFILSSKKLLLSDSGFYLCAWSVRGQVYEQYFGPGTRLTVT.

The J gene is TRBJ2-2, the V gene TRBV15; perhaps TRBD2 as D (5 bases). Trimming left V 5 bases short and J 0 bases short, with 13 bases between. This CDR3 has 16 residues. Germline V lookup: CDR1 LNHNV, CDR2 YYDKDF (reference sequence). CDR3 in amino acids: CATSQVGAANTGELFF. In nucleotides, the CDR3 is TGTGCCACCAGCCAAGTGGGAGCGGCGAACACCGGGGAGCTGTTTTTT.

This chain connects TRBV3-1 (or the pseudogene TRBV3-2) to TRBJ1-2; a possible D gene is TRBD1 (5 bases). Germline loops: CDR1 LGHDT, CDR2 YNNKEL (reference sequence). The CDR3 contains 14 residues. V lost 0 bases, J lost 8 bases, and 13 bases lay in between. CDR3 residues: CASSQDNTGRGYTF. In DNA, the CDR3 is TGTGCCAGCAGCCAAGATAATACAGGACGAGGCTACACCTTC.

The chain employs TRBV5-1 and TRBJ1-5; 10 nucleotides match TRBD1. This CDR3 has 16 residues. Trimming took 4 bases from V and 0 from J; bases not matched to a gene: 4. The germline V gene encodes CDR1 SGHRS and CDR2 YFSETQ. CDR3 sequence reads: CASSPGTGVSNQPQHF. Here the CDR3 DNA reads TGCGCCAGCAGCCCCGGGACAGGGGTTAGCAATCAGCCCCAGCATTTT.

The chain combines TRBV28 with TRBJ1-1, with 9 bases matching TRBD1. J gave up 5 bases and V 5 bases, and 9 bases lay outside the gene matches. There are 15 residues in the CDR3. Per germline, CDR1 MDHEN and CDR2 SYDVKM. Here the CDR3 reads CASSVPGTGRTEAFF. CDR3 bases: TGTGCCAGCAGTGTCCCTGGGACAGGGAGGACTGAAGCTTTCTTT.

CDR3 sequence: CARLGGSNQPQHF. DNA for the CDR3: TGTGCCAGACTCGGGGGAAGCAATCAGCCCCAGCATTTT. This chain uses TRBV27 with TRBJ1-5, with D possibly being TRBD1 (5 bases). Germline V lookup: CDR1 MNHEY, CDR2 SMNVEV (reference sequence). The ends were cut back, 9 bases at V and 1 base at J, with 10 bases in the middle. The CDR3 contains 13 residues.

The chain carries TRBV9 and TRBJ2-1; 14 bases line up with TRBD2. Trimming took 4 bases from V and 6 from J; bases not matched to a gene: 6. CDR3 length: 16 amino acids. Germline V gene lookup returns CDR1 SGDLS and CDR2 YYNGEE. Written as DNA, the CDR3 is TGTGCCAGCAGCCCCCGGACTAGCGGGAGGTCCAATGAGCAGTTCTTC. Encoded protein: CASSPRTSGRSNEQFF.

This clone turned up a few times. The chain carries TRBV7-2 and TRBJ2-5; the D gene is possibly TRBD1 (5 bases). Trimming cost V 1 base and J 5 bases, with 14 bases left between them. The CDR3 spans 15 residues. Germline CDR1 and CDR2: SGHTA and FQGNSA. CDR3 residues: CASSLVTAGRETQYF. CDR3 DNA: TGTGCCAGCAGCTTAGTGACAGCAGGAAGGGAGACCCAGTACTTC.

This clone has a handful of counts. This sequence joins TRBV19 and TRBJ2-2; 7 nucleotides align to TRBD1. The CDR3 is 12 residues long. V gave up 4 bases and J gave up 7 bases; unmatched junction bases: 0. CDR1 is LNHDA and CDR2 is SQIVND in the germline V gene (reference sequence). The CDR3 loop reads CASSRQGGELFF. The CDR3, as DNA: TGTGCCAGTAGTAGACAGGGCGGGGAGCTGTTTTTT.

The chain combines TRBV2 with TRBJ2-3; 7 bases line up with TRBD1. Per germline, CDR1 SNHLY and CDR2 FYNNEI. CDR3 length: 11 residues. V lost 8 bases to trimming and J lost 7 bases; unmatched junction nucleotides: 3. The CDR3 is CASAGGNTQYF. The CDR3 nucleotides read TGTGCCAGCGCAGGGGGTAATACGCAGTATTTT.

V and J are TRBV3-1 (or the pseudogene TRBV3-2) and TRBJ1-1; possible D gene TRBD1, 5 bases. This CDR3 has 14 residues. V was clipped by 0 bases and J by 11 bases, with 16 bases between them. Germline lookup yields CDR1 LGHDT and CDR2 YNNKEL (reference sequence). In nucleotides, the CDR3 is TGTGCCAGCAGCCAAGATACGGGGGAGGGCAGCGCTTTCTTT. This sequence encodes CASSQDTGEGSAFF.

The rearrangement links TRBV2 to TRBJ1-1; D gene ambiguous. This CDR3 is 13 amino acids long. Germline CDR1 and CDR2: SNHLY and FYNNEI. Trimming removed 6 bases at V and 2 bases at J, with 10 bases between. The CDR3 DNA sequence: TGTGCCAGCAGGGCTGACATTAACACTGAAGCTTTCTTT. Encoded protein: CASRADINTEAFF.

V is TRBV6-5 and J is TRBJ2-7; 8 nucleotides align to TRBD1. The CDR3 sequence is 16 residues long. Germline CDR1 reads MNHEY; CDR2 reads SVGAGI. V lost 2 bases, J lost 0 bases, and 6 bases stayed unmatched. CDR3 coding DNA: TGTGCCAGCAGTTACGGGACAGGTTTGAGCTCCTACGAGCAGTACTTC. Its translation: CASSYGTGLSSYEQYF.